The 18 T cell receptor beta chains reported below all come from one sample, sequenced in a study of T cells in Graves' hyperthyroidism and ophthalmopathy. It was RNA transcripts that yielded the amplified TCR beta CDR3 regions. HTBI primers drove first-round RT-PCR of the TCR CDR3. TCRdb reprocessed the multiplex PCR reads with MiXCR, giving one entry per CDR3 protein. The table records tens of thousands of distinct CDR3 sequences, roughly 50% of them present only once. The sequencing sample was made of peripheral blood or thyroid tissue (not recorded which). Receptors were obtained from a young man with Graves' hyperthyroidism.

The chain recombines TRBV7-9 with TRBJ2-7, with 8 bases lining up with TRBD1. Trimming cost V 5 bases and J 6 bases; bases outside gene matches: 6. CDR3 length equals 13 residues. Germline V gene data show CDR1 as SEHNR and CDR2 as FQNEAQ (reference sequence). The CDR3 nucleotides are TGTGCCAGCAGCCGGGGGACAGGCTCCGAGCAGTACTTC. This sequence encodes CASSRGTGSEQYF.

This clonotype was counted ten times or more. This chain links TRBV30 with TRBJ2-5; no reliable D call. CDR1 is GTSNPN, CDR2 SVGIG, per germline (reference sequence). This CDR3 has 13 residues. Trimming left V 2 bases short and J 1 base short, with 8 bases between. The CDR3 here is CAWSRSSQETQYF. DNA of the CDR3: TGTGCCTGGAGTAGATCGAGCCAAGAGACCCAGTACTTC.

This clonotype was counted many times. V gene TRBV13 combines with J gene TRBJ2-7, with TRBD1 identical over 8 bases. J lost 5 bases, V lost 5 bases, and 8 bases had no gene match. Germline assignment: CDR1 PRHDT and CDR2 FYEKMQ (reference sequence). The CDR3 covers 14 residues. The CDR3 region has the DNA TGTGCCAGCAGCCTGCGGACAGGGTGGAACGAGCAGTACTTC. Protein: CASSLRTGWNEQYF.

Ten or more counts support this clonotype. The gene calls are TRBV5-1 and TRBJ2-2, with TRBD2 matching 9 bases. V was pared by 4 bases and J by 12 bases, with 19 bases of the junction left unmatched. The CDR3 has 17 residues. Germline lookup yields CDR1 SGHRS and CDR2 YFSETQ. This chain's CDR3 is CASSPPASGANSGKLFF. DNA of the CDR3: TGCGCCAGCAGCCCCCCGGCTAGCGGGGCGAACTCCGGAAAGCTGTTTTTT.

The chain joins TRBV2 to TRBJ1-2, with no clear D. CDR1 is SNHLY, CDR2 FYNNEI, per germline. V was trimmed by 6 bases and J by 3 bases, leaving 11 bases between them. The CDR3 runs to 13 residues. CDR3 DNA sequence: TGTGCCAGCAGGGATCGGTCAGACTATGGCTACACCTTC. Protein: CASRDRSDYGYTF.

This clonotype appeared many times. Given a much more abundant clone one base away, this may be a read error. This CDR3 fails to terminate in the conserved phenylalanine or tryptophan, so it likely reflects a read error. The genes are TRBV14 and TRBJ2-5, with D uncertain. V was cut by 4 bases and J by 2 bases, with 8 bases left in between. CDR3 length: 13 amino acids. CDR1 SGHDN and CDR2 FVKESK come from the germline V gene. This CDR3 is CASSPRGQETQYL. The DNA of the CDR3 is TGTGCCAGCAGCCCCCGTGGGCAAGAGACCCAGTACCTC.

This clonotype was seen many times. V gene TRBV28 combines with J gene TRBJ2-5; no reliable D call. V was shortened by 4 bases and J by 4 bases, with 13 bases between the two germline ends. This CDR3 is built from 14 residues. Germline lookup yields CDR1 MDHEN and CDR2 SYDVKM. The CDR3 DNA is TGTGCCAGCAGTTCCCAGGTTCGAAGAGAGACCCAGTACTTC. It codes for CASSSQVRRETQYF.

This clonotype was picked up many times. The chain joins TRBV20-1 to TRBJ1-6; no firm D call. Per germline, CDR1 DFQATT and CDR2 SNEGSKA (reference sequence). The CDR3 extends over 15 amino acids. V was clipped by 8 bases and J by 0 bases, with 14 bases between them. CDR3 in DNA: TGCAGTCCCATCGGCGCGGGCTCCTATAATTCACCCCTCCACTTT. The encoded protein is CSPIGAGSYNSPLHF.

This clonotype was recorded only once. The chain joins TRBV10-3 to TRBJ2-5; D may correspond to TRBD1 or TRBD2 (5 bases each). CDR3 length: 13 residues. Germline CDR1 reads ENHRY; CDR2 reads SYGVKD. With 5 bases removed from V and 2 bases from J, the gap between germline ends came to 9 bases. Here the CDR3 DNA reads TGTGCCATCAGTCCGGGACCACAAGAGACCCAGTACTTC. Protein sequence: CAISPGPQETQYF.

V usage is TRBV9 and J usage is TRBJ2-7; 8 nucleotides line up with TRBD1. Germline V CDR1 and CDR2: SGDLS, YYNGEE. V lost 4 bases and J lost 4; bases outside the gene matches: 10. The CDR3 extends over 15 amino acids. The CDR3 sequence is CASSTEDRVRYEQYF. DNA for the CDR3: TGTGCCAGCAGCACCGAGGACAGGGTTCGGTACGAGCAGTACTTC.

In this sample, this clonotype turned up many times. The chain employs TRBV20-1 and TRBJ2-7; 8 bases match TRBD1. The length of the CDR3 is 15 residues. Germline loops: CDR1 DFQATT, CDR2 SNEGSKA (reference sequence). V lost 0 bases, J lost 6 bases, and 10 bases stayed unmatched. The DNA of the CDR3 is TGCAGTGCTAGAGATCAGGGGACAGGACAAATCGAGCAGTACTTC. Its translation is CSARDQGTGQIEQYF.

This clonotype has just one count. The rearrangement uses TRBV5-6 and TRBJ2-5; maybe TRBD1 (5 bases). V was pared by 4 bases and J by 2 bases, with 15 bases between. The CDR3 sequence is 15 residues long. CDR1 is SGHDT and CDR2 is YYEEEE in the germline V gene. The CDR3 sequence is CASSPPTEPQETQYF. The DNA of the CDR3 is TGTGCCAGCAGCCCGCCGACAGAACCTCAAGAGACCCAGTACTTC.

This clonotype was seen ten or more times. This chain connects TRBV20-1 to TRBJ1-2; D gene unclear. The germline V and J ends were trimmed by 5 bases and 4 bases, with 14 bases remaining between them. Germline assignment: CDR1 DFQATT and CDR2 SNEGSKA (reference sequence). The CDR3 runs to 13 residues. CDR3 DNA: TGCAGTGCTGGGGTTTCAGTTCTCTATGGCTACACCTTC. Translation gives CSAGVSVLYGYTF.

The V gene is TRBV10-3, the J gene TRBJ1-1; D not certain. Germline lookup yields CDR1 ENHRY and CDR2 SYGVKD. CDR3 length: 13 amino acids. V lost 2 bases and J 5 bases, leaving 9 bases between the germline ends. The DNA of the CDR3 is TGTGCCATCAGTGAGGGACGGGGTACTGAAGCTTTCTTT. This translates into CAISEGRGTEAFF.

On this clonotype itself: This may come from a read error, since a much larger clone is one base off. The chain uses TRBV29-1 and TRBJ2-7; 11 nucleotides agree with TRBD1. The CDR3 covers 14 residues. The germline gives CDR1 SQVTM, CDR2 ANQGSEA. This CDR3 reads CSAWGQGVSYEQCF. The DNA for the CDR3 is TGCAGCGCATGGGGACAGGGGGTATCCTACGAGCAGTGCTTC.

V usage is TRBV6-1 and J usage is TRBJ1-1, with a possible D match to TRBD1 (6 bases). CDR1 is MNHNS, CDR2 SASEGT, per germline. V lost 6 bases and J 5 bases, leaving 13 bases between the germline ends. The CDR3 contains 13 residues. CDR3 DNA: TGTGCCAGCAGGGACACAGGGACTACTGAAGCTTTCTTT. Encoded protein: CASRDTGTTEAFF.

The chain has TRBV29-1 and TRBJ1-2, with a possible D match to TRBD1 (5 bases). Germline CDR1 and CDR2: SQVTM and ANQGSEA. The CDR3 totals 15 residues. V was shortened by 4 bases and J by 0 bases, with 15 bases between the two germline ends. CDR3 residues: CSVAGGAATNYGYTF. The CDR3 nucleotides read TGCAGCGTTGCGGGAGGGGCGGCGACTAACTATGGCTACACCTTC.

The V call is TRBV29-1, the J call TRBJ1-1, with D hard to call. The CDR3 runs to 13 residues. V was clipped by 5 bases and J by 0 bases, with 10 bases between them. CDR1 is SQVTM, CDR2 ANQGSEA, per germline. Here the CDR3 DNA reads TGCAGCGTTCTCGTCTTAATGAACACTGAAGCTTTCTTT. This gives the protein CSVLVLMNTEAFF.